Listed below are T cell receptor beta chains from one sample, sequenced in a study of shared clonotypes between healthy human individuals. TCRdb's copy holds only in-frame clones and misses some; the assay was immunoSEQ multiplex PCR. The sample comprises about a million clones, 76% of which are singletons, and roughly 1.5% rests with the top ten. The sample taken for sequencing was memory CD4+ T cells sorted from blood. Receptors were obtained from a man younger than 35 in good health. Each CDR3 is given with its conserved first and last residue. A D gene is named only where the DNA matches it firmly. Clone size is not always given. Where it is, it says once, few, many or a class for expanded clones.

D gene,clone size,V gene,J gene,CDR3 protein,CDR3 DNA
NA,few,TRBV9,TRBJ1-2,CASSGRGALYGYTF,TGTGCCAGCAGCGGGCGCGGGGCGCTCTATGGCTACACCTTC
NA,few,TRBV29-1,TRBJ1-1,CSVSAQGLNTEAFF,TGCAGCGTTTCCGCACAGGGATTGAACACTGAAGCTTTCTTT
TRBD1,NA,TRBV19,TRBJ2-2,CASSTRSGGAGELFF,TGTGCCAGTAGTACGCGGTCAGGGGGCGCCGGGGAGCTGTTTTTT
NA,NA,TRBV7-8,TRBJ2-6,CASSLSERLSGNVLTF,TGTGCCAGCAGCCTGTCCGAAAGACTAAGTGGCAACGTCCTGACTTTC
TRBD1,NA,TRBV2,TRBJ2-5,CASTARTGVETQYF,TGTGCCAGCACCGCCCGGACAGGTGTAGAGACCCAGTACTTC
NA,few,TRBV5-1,TRBJ1-5,CASSLDLGIGPQHF,TGCGCCAGCAGCTTGGATCTGGGAATTGGGCCCCAGCATTTT
NA,NA,TRBV28,TRBJ1-2,CASSWERGYTF,TGTGCCAGCAGTTGGGAGAGGGGCTACACCTTC
TRBD2,NA,TRBV5-1,TRBJ2-1,CASSLGEAGGLNEQFF,TGCGCCAGCAGCTTGGGAGAGGCGGGAGGACTGAATGAGCAGTTCTTC
NA,NA,TRBV5-1,TRBJ2-7,CASSLRGTDSYEQYF,TGCGCCAGCAGCTTAAGAGGGACTGACTCCTACGAGCAGTACTTC
TRBD2,NA,TRBV7-3,TRBJ2-1,CASSFGRLAGGLSSYNEQFF,TGTGCCAGCAGCTTTGGTCGACTAGCGGGGGGGCTATCCTCCTACAATGAGCAGTTCTTC
NA,once,TRBV7-9,TRBJ2-5,CASSPREVGETQYF,TGTGCCAGCAGCCCAAGAGAGGTTGGAGAGACCCAGTACTTC
TRBD1,NA,TRBV9,TRBJ2-1,CASSRAGTGHYNEQFF,TGTGCCAGCAGCCGTGCCGGGACAGGGCATTACAATGAGCAGTTCTTC
NA,NA,TRBV11-3,TRBJ1-1,CASSSPKGGRPDMNTEAFF,TGTGCCAGCAGCTCGCCCAAGGGAGGGCGTCCTGACATGAACACTGAAGCTTTCTTT
NA,once,TRBV30,TRBJ2-3,CALRLATSTDTQYF,TGTGCCCTGCGGCTAGCTACTAGCACAGATACGCAGTATTTT
TRBD1,NA,TRBV25-1,TRBJ2-3,CASGTGGTDTQYF,TGTGCCAGCGGGACAGGGGGCACAGATACGCAGTATTTT
NA,NA,TRBV29-1,TRBJ2-5,CSVGSTGLKETQYF,TGCAGCGTGGGAAGTACAGGACTCAAAGAGACCCAGTACTTC
TRBD1,NA,TRBV25-1,TRBJ1-2,CATTGGPNYGYTF,TGTGCCACCACAGGGGGGCCTAACTATGGCTACACCTTC
NA,few,TRBV7-8,TRBJ2-3,CASSLRGGTDTQYF,TGTGCCAGCAGCTTACGGGGCGGGACAGATACGCAGTATTTT
NA,few,TRBV11-2,TRBJ1-4,CASSLVLAEKLFF,TGTGCCAGCAGCTTAGTCCTAGCTGAAAAACTGTTTTTT
TRBD2,NA,TRBV18,TRBJ2-7,CASSLGLGREQYF,TGTGCCAGCTCTCTCGGGCTGGGGAGGGAACAGTACTTC
TRBD2,NA,TRBV5-5,TRBJ2-3,CASSPAGTSGRDTQYF,TGTGCCAGCAGCCCTGCCGGGACTAGCGGTCGAGATACGCAGTATTTT
TRBD1,NA,TRBV19,TRBJ1-5,CASVETGGVWSNQPQHF,TGTGCCAGTGTCGAGACAGGGGGCGTTTGGAGCAATCAGCCCCAGCATTTT
NA,NA,TRBV7-2,TRBJ2-7,CASSWRGGGEQYF,TGTGCCAGCAGCTGGAGGGGTGGGGGCGAGCAGTACTTC
NA,NA,TRBV5-1,TRBJ2-2,CASSLGPGTGELFF,TGCGCCAGCAGCCTGGGACCGGGCACCGGGGAGCTGTTTTTT
NA,many,TRBV19,TRBJ2-7,CASSRESSYEQYF,TGTGCCAGTAGCCGGGAGTCCTCCTACGAGCAGTACTTC
TRBD2,NA,TRBV19,TRBJ2-5,CASSIPVRLAGGAETQYF,TGTGCCAGTAGTATTCCCGTCCGACTAGCGGGAGGAGCAGAGACCCAGTACTTC
NA,NA,TRBV18,TRBJ2-3,CASSPGSTGNTQYF,TGTGCCAGCTCACCCGGGTCTACTGGAAATACGCAGTATTTT
NA,once,TRBV11-2,TRBJ1-3,CASSPTDGSSGNTIYF,TGTGCCAGCAGCCCAACGGACGGGAGCTCTGGAAACACCATATATTTT
TRBD1,NA,TRBV13,TRBJ2-5,CASSQLRGETQYF,TGTGCCAGCAGCCAACTCAGGGGGGAGACCCAGTACTTC
NA,NA,TRBV2,TRBJ1-2,CASSGNKAGVNYGYTF,TGTGCCAGCAGTGGGAATAAGGCCGGGGTTAACTATGGCTACACCTTC
TRBD2,NA,TRBV7-8,TRBJ2-4,CASSPWDYGDIQYF,TGTGCCAGCAGCCCCTGGGACTATGGCGACATTCAGTACTTC
NA,NA,TRBV11-2,TRBJ1-2,CASSLAGAGYTF,TGTGCCAGCAGCTTAGCCGGTGCTGGCTACACCTTC
TRBD2,NA,TRBV7-2,TRBJ2-1,CASSLARGGEQFF,TGTGCCAGCAGCTTAGCGCGGGGGGGTGAGCAGTTCTTC
TRBD2,NA,TRBV9,TRBJ2-1,CASSDGLVNEQFF,TGTGCCAGCAGCGACGGACTAGTTAATGAGCAGTTCTTC
NA,NA,TRBV1,TRBJ1-6,CTSSSGTGVDSPLHF,TGCACCAGCAGCTCCGGGACAGGGGTTGATTCACCCCTCCACTTT
TRBD1,NA,TRBV27,TRBJ2-7,CASSDTGDLTYEQYF,TGTGCCAGCAGTGACACAGGGGACCTAACCTACGAGCAGTACTTC
TRBD2,once,TRBV27,TRBJ2-1,CASSLFLAGGYNEQFF,TGTGCCAGCAGTTTATTCCTAGCGGGGGGGTACAATGAGCAGTTCTTC
NA,once,TRBV6-1,TRBJ2-5,CASSERIGGAVRETQYF,TGTGCCAGCAGTGAAAGAATTGGGGGGGCAGTGAGAGAGACCCAGTACTTC
NA,NA,TRBV7-2,TRBJ1-6,CASSAFIERQTNSPLHF,TGTGCCAGCAGCGCCTTTATTGAGAGGCAGACTAATTCACCCCTCCACTTT
NA,NA,TRBV5-1,TRBJ2-2,CASSLQRPENTGELFF,TGCGCCAGCAGCTTGCAGCGCCCCGAGAACACCGGGGAGCTGTTTTTT
NA,NA,TRBV6-1,TRBJ1-1,CASGFGDAGRAFF,TGTGCCAGCGGGTTCGGGGACGCGGGGCGAGCTTTCTTT
NA,NA,TRBV11-2,TRBJ2-5,CASSLGDVQETQYF,TGTGCCAGCAGCTTAGGGGACGTACAAGAGACCCAGTACTTC
NA,NA,TRBV15,TRBJ2-4,CATSRDPVAKNIQYF,TGTGCCACCAGCAGAGACCCAGTAGCCAAAAACATTCAGTACTTC
NA,NA,TRBV6-6,TRBJ1-6,CATYDAVGSPLHF,TGTGCCACCTACGACGCGGTTGGTTCACCCCTCCACTTT
NA,NA,TRBV7-9,TRBJ1-4,CASSHLTGATNEKLFF,TGTGCCAGCAGCCACCTAACGGGGGCAACTAATGAAAAACTGTTTTTT
TRBD1,NA,TRBV9,TRBJ1-6,CASSVEGQGNSPLHF,TGTGCCAGCAGCGTAGAGGGACAGGGCAATTCACCCCTCCACTTT
NA,NA,TRBV27,TRBJ1-1,CASRRQSNTEAFF,TGTGCCAGCAGGAGACAGTCGAACACTGAAGCTTTCTTT
NA,once,TRBV4-1,TRBJ2-5,CASSQYRKETQYF,TGCGCCAGCAGCCAGTACAGGAAAGAGACCCAGTACTTC
NA,NA,TRBV7-9,TRBJ1-1,CASSLAGQTSRGTEAFF,TGTGCCAGCTCCCTCGCCGGGCAGACTAGCAGAGGCACTGAAGCTTTCTTT
TRBD2,NA,TRBV7-9,TRBJ2-3,CASSTGTSGTASTDTQYF,TGTGCCAGCAGCACAGGGACTAGCGGGACCGCTAGCACAGATACGCAGTATTTT
NA,NA,TRBV29-1,TRBJ1-1,CSVRGVTEAFF,TGCAGCGTTAGAGGCGTCACTGAAGCTTTCTTT